The clone carrying this T cell receptor beta chain was counted ten times or more. Its antigen is not identified. TCRdb processed the 5' RACE reads anew with MiXCR; each CDR3 protein has one entry. The sample comprises roughly 170,000 distinct CDR3 sequences, about 6% of which are singletons, and about 2.8% rests with the top ten. Trimming removed 5 bases from V and 5 bases from J, with 15 bases in between. This CDR3 is 14 amino acids long. This sample was taken from a study of T cells after yellow fever vaccination. Across the whole study: The authors prepared low-cell-number fractions using SMART-Seq v4 Ultra Low Input. Findings and caveats of the study: The secondary response showed a weaker magnitude and a faster peak, day 5 versus 15. In post-booster samples, most primary-vaccination clones reappeared (about 95% CD4, 88% CD8).

This TCR was sampled from a man younger than 35 who received the YFV17D yellow fever vaccine. Here the sequenced sample was CD4+ T cells sorted from PBMCs, taken on the day of the first yellow fever vaccination. The rearrangement links TRBV12-3 or TRBV12-4 to TRBJ2-5; D possibly uses TRBD1 or TRBD2 (7 bases each). CDR3 amino acids: CASSPRGGPETQYF. CDR3 DNA: TGTGCCAGCAGTCCCAGGGGGGGTCCGGAGACCCAGTACTTC.